Below, 18 T cell receptor beta chains from the same sample are listed, as sequenced in a study of CD8+CD57+ T cells in acquired aplastic anemia. The template for TCR beta VDJ and CDR3 sequence profiling was genomic DNA. TCRdb reprocessed the reads via MiXCR and lists one record per CDR3 protein. The sample lists about 220,000 distinct CDR3 sequences; about a third were seen once. Sequencing was done on a sample of sorted CD4+, CD8+, or CD8+CD57+ T cells (not recorded which) from PBMCs. Receptor source: a human donor in good health, serving as a control.

Concerning this clonotype itself: With a much larger clone just one base away, this may be a read error. The chain carries TRBV20-1 and TRBJ1-4, with D possibly matching TRBD1 (6 bases). With 3 bases removed from V and 6 bases from J, the gap between germline ends came to 11 bases. CDR1 and CDR2 from the germline V gene are DFQATT and SNEGSKA (reference sequence). This CDR3 is 13 amino acids long. CDR3: CSARAGVHEKLFF. The CDR3 coding sequence is TGCAGTGCTAGGGCAGGGGTTCATGAAAAACTGTTTTTT.

In its sample, this clonotype was seen many times. This CDR3 is CASSRGTGENTEAFF. The CDR3 region has the DNA TGTGCCAGCAGCAGAGGGACAGGAGAAAACACTGAAGCTTTCTTT. The V call is TRBV7-9, the J call TRBJ1-1, with TRBD1 matching over 8 bases. This CDR3 has 15 amino acids. Germline loops: CDR1 SEHNR, CDR2 FQNEAQ (reference sequence). The junction had 7 bases not matched to a gene; V was cut back by 5 bases and J by 2 bases.

The genes are TRBV2 and TRBJ2-1; no definite D call. V lost 0 bases, J lost 12 bases, and 6 bases lay in between. The germline gives CDR1 SNHLY, CDR2 FYNNEI. The CDR3 length is 11 residues. CDR3 bases: TGTGCCAGCAGTGAAGCTTGGGGGCAGTTCTTC. This sequence encodes CASSEAWGQFF.

The chain uses TRBV7-8 and TRBJ2-7; 14 bases fit TRBD2. The CDR3 consists of 16 residues. V dropped 4 bases and J dropped 6; count of bases not matched to a gene: 8. CDR1 and CDR2 (germline): SGHVS, FQNEAQ. The CDR3 sequence: CASSSGLAGDPGEQYF. CDR3 DNA: TGTGCCAGCAGCTCGGGACTAGCGGGAGATCCGGGCGAGCAGTACTTC.

This clonotype was seen at least ten times. J is TRBJ2-7 and V is TRBV12-3 or TRBV12-4, with TRBD2 as a possible D gene (5 bases). V lost 8 bases and J 7 bases, leaving 12 bases between the germline ends. There are 11 residues in the CDR3. CDR3 DNA: TGTGCCAGCCAAGGACGAGGGGAGCAGTACTTC. It codes for CASQGRGEQYF.

This clonotype was picked up one time. A single base separates this from a much larger clone, so it may be a read error. This chain links TRBV19 with TRBJ1-2, with 8 bases fitting TRBD1. CDR3 length: 16 residues. From germline, CDR1 is LNHDA and CDR2 SQIVND (reference sequence). As DNA, the CDR3 is TGTGCCAGTAGTATGAGAAATCAGGGGGCCATCTATGGCTGCACCTTC. It yields the protein CASSMRNQGAIYGCTF.

This clonotype was seen repeatedly, ten times or more. V usage is TRBV24-1 and J usage is TRBJ1-2; perhaps TRBD1 as D (5 bases). The CDR3 has 14 amino acids. Germline V gene sequence: CDR1 KGHDR, CDR2 SFDVKD. V gave up 3 bases and J gave up 7 bases, with 14 bases separating them. The CDR3 region has the DNA TGTGCCACCAGTGATCCAAAGACAGCGGGTGGCTACACCTTC. It is translated as CATSDPKTAGGYTF.

On this clonotype itself: A much larger clonotype is one base distant, so this may be a read error. The CDR3 coding sequence is TGCGGCGTTTCGACGACAGGGGGGGGAACTGAAGCTTTCTTT. It codes for CGVSTTGGGTEAFF. The V and J genes are TRBV29-1 and TRBJ1-1; 9 positions agree with TRBD1. This CDR3 spans 14 amino acids. Germline V gene sequence: CDR1 SQVTM, CDR2 ANQGSEA. Full variable domain (remainder filled in from reference TRBV29-1 and TRBJ1-1): SAVISQKPSRDICQRGTSLTIQCQVDSQVTMMFWYRQQPGQSLTLIATANQGSEATYESGFVIDKFPISRPNLTFSTLTVSNMSPEDSSIYLCGVSTTGGGTEAFFGQGTRLTVV.

Details on this clonotype: A read error may produce the germline difference seen at one junction end. The V call is TRBV5-5, the J call TRBJ1-1, with TRBD1 matching 9 bases. Germline loops: CDR1 SGHKS, CDR2 YYEKEE (reference sequence). The CDR3 spans 16 residues. Written as DNA, the CDR3 is TGCGCCAGCAGCCAACGACAGGGGGGTATGAACACTGAAGCTTTCTTT. Its protein is CASSQRQGGMNTEAFF.

In DNA, the CDR3 is TGTGCCAGCAGTCTCCCCAGGGAGTTCAATCAGCCCCAGCATTTT. Its protein product is CASSLPREFNQPQHF. The chain is built from TRBV12-3 or TRBV12-4 and TRBJ1-5, with TRBD1 as a possible D gene (5 bases). V was trimmed by 5 bases and J by 3 bases, leaving 14 bases between them. This CDR3 has 15 residues.

This clonotype was seen at least ten times. V and J are TRBV19 and TRBJ2-3, with a tentative D call TRBD1 (5 bases). With 4 bases removed from V and 0 bases from J, the gap between germline ends came to 8 bases. The CDR3 loop spans 14 amino acids. The germline gives CDR1 LNHDA, CDR2 SQIVND (reference sequence). CDR3 in amino acids: CASSTRQSTDTQYF. The CDR3 nucleotides read TGTGCCAGTAGTACCCGACAGAGCACAGATACGCAGTATTTT.

This clonotype was observed many times. The chain is built from TRBV12-3 or TRBV12-4 and TRBJ1-2, with 8 bases lining up with TRBD1. This CDR3 comprises 14 residues. J was trimmed by 3 bases and V by 6 bases; bases with no gene match: 6. CDR3 sequence reads: CASRGGTGDYGYTF. In nucleotides, the CDR3 is TGTGCCAGCAGGGGCGGGACAGGCGACTATGGCTACACCTTC.

A few counts support this clonotype. This chain connects TRBV4-1 to TRBJ1-2; D ambiguous. Germline CDR1 and CDR2: MGHRA and YSYEKL. The CDR3 length is 16 residues. The V gene lost 5 bases and the J gene lost 2 bases, with 18 bases spanning the gap. The CDR3 protein is CASSYSSQGGNYGYTF. The CDR3 bases are TGCGCCAGCAGCTACTCCAGTCAAGGAGGGAACTATGGCTACACCTTC.

Notes on this clonotype: The junction and the germline gene differ at one end; a read error may be behind it. This sequence joins TRBV11-2 and TRBJ2-7; a weak D match, TRBD2 (5 bases). Germline CDR1 reads SGHAT; CDR2 reads FQNNGV. CDR3 length: 13 residues. Here the CDR3 DNA reads TGTGCCGGCAGCTTAGGAGACGCAGCGGTGCAGTACTTC. Amino acid sequence: CAGSLGDAAVQYF.

With respect to this clonotype: A read error may explain this, as a much larger clone is one base away. The rearrangement links TRBV5-1 to TRBJ2-7; 7 bases match TRBD1. Germline loops: CDR1 SGHRS, CDR2 YFSETQ. CDR3 length: 14 residues. The CDR3 loop is CASGFTQGAYEQYF. The CDR3 DNA reads TGCGCCAGCGGCTTCACTCAGGGGGCCTACGAGCAGTACTTC. Based on the CDR3 plus reference TRBV5-1 and TRBJ2-7, the full variable domain is KAGVTQTPRYLIKTRGQQVTLSCSPISGHRSVSWYQQTPGQGLQFLFEYFSETQRNKGNFPGRFSGRQFSNSRSEMNVSTLELGDSALYLCASGFTQGAYEQYFGPGTRLTVT.

The CDR3 here is CASSPGGSGNTIYF. CDR3 DNA: TGTGCCAGCAGCCCCGGTGGCTCTGGAAACACCATATATTTT. V is TRBV11-3 and J is TRBJ1-3; D remains ambiguous. CDR1 SGHNT and CDR2 YENEEA come from the germline V gene. There are 14 residues in the CDR3. Deletions cut 5 bases from V and 0 bases from J, with 8 bases between.

The chain carries TRBV19 and TRBJ1-1, with a possible D match to TRBD1 (5 bases). CDR1 LNHDA and CDR2 SQIVND come from the germline V gene (reference sequence). V was clipped by 8 bases and J by 2 bases, with 18 bases between them. The CDR3 is 15 amino acids. The CDR3 spells CASHHLWGENTEAFF. For the CDR3, the DNA is TGTGCCAGTCATCATCTCTGGGGCGAAAACACTGAAGCTTTCTTT.

The table lists this clonotype with a few counts. V and J are TRBV5-1 and TRBJ1-3, with D hard to call. The CDR3 has 16 amino acids. Germline lookup yields CDR1 SGHRS and CDR2 YFSETQ. Deletions cut 4 bases from V and 4 bases from J, with 18 bases between. This chain's CDR3 is CASSATGPGSGNTIYF. The CDR3 bases are TGCGCCAGCAGCGCTACTGGGCCCGGTTCGGGAAACACCATATATTTT.